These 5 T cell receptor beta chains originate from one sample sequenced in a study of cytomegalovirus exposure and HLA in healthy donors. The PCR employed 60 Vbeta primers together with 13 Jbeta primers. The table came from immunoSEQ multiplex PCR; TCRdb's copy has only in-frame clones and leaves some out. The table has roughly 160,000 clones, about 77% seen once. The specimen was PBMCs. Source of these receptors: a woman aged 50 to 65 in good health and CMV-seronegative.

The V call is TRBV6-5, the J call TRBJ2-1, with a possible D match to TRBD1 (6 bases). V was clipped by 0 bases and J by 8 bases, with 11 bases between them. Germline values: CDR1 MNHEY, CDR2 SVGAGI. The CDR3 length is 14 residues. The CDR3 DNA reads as TGTGCCAGCAGTTACTCACAGGGTCGGGATGAGCAGTTCTTC. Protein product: CASSYSQGRDEQFF.

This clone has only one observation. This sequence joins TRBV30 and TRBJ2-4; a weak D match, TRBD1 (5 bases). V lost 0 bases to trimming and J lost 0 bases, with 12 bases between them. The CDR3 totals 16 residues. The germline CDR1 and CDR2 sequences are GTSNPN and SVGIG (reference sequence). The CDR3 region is CAWSVYKGIAKNIQYF. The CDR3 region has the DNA TGTGCCTGGAGTGTATATAAGGGGATAGCCAAAAACATTCAGTACTTC. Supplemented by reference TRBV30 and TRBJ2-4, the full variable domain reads SQTIHQWPATLVQPVGSPLSLECTVEGTSNPNLYWYRQAAGRGLQLLFYSVGIGQISSEVPQNLSASRPQDRQFILSSKKLLLSDSGFYLCAWSVYKGIAKNIQYFGAGTRLSVL.

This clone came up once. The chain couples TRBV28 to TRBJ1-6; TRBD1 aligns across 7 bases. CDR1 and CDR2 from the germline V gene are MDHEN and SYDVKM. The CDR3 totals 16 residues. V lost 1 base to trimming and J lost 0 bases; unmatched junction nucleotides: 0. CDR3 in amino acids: CASSLSGGSYNSPLHF. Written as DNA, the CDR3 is TGTGCCAGCAGTTTATCAGGGGGCTCCTATAATTCACCCCTCCACTTT.

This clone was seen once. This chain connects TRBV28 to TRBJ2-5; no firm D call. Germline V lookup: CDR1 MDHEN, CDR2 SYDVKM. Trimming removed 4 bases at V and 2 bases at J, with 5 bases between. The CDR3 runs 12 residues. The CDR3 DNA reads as TGTGCCAGCAGTTCGCGTCAAGAGACCCAGTACTTC. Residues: CASSSRQETQYF.

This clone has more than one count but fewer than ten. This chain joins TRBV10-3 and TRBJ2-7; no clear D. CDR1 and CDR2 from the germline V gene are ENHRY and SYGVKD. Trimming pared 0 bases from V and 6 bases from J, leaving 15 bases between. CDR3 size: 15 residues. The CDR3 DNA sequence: TGTGCCATCAGTGAGTCGTTACCCCGACACGCCGAGCAGTACTTC. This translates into CAISESLPRHAEQYF.